This T cell receptor (beta chain) stems from a study of blood T cell repertoires in COVID-19. Study background: Some COVID-19 samples were acute and others convalescent; all came from the United States, Italy and Spain. PBMCs, B-cell-depleted T cells, or T cells were the source of the cDNA or gDNA that made up the material.

V dropped 4 bases and J dropped 3 bases, with 15 bases sitting between them. The germline CDR1 and CDR2 sequences are LNHDA and SQIVND (reference sequence). The CDR3 is made up of 15 amino acids. Per the study methods: Using reference gene primer amplification, nucleated cell counts were estimated. TCRdb's table, derived via immunoSEQ multiplex PCR, lists solely in-frame clones and lacks some. That table gives V, J and clone size, and the DNA gave D and trimming. The table records under 150,000 clones, about 85% of them present only once. This clonotype originated in a man aged 35 to 55 with acute or convalescent COVID-19. The rearrangement joins TRBV19 to TRBJ1-1, with D perhaps matching TRBD1 (6 bases). Sequencing was carried out using peripheral blood. The CDR3 spells CASSTRQAADTEAFF. For the CDR3, the DNA is TGTGCCAGTAGTACGAGACAGGCGGCGGACACTGAAGCTTTCTTT.